What follows are 26 T cell receptor beta chains derived from one specimen sequenced in a study of spatial heterogeneity in lung cancer (dated by TCRdb to the late 2010s). Receptor amplification or capture employed 5' RACE. The sequencing machine was a NextSeq 500. TCRdb handled the public reads itself, with Q25 trimming in fastp and clone calling in MiXCR, and kept productive beta chains. Each CDR3 protein gets just one entry, which takes the most common genes and DNA from the rows behind it. This sample comprises about 38,000 distinct CDR3 sequences, 5.2% of them detected only once. Together, the top ten hold approximately 25% of the sample. The time point label, read with the paper, signifies: sample taken at primary tumor resection. TCR sequencing used whole RNA extracted from tumor and nontumor lung tissue, or from cryopreserved PBMC samples, without cell sorting. The sample consisted of PBMCs, taken at surgery. These receptors all come from a female donor with early-stage non-small cell lung cancer.

This clonotype has a count of ten or more. Written as DNA, the CDR3 is TGTGCCAGCCATTCCCAGGGGGAGAACACTGAAGCTTTCTTT. Encoded protein: CASHSQGENTEAFF. V usage is TRBV2 and J usage is TRBJ1-1; 7 positions match TRBD1. V lost 8 bases, J lost 1 base, and 7 bases stayed unmatched. Germline CDR1 is SNHLY and CDR2 is FYNNEI. The CDR3 has 14 amino acids. Using reference TRBV2 and TRBJ1-1 for the parts outside the CDR3, the full variable domain is EPEVTQTPSHQVTQMGQEVILRCVPISNHLYFYWYRQILGQKVEFLVSFYNNEISEKSEIFDDQFSVERPDGSNFTLKIRSTKLEDSAMYFCASHSQGENTEAFFGQGTRLTVV.

This clonotype was seen a handful of times. This rearrangement joins TRBV7-3 to TRBJ2-2; D is possibly TRBD2 (6 bases). Germline V CDR1 and CDR2: SGHTA, FQGTGA. Trimming took 5 bases from V and 7 from J, leaving 8 bases between them. This CDR3 has 12 residues. CDR3 sequence reads: CASSVTSGELFF. The CDR3 DNA reads TGTGCCAGCAGCGTGACTAGCGGGGAGCTGTTTTTT.

This clonotype was seen many times. V gene TRBV7-2 combines with J gene TRBJ1-3; D gene unclear. The germline V gene encodes CDR1 SGHTA and CDR2 FQGNSA. V was shortened by 8 bases and J by 3 bases, with 8 bases between the two germline ends. This CDR3 spans 12 amino acids. The CDR3 DNA is TGTGCCAGCGGCGGCCGTGGAAACACCATATATTTT. Amino acid sequence: CASGGRGNTIYF.

This clonotype was counted many times. V gene TRBV29-1 combines with J gene TRBJ2-3; possibly TRBD1 for D (6 bases). V shed 6 bases and J shed 7 bases, with 14 bases lying between them. The germline V gene encodes CDR1 SQVTM and CDR2 ANQGSEA. The CDR3 sequence is 12 residues long. This CDR3 reads CSVPGEGNTQYF. The CDR3 DNA reads as TGCAGCGTCCCAGGGGAAGGTAATACGCAGTATTTT.

This clonotype was seen at least ten times. V usage is TRBV9 and J usage is TRBJ1-2, with a possible D match to TRBD1 (5 bases). This CDR3 is built from 17 residues. V was cut by 0 bases and J by 7 bases, with 22 bases left in between. Per germline, CDR1 SGDLS and CDR2 YYNGEE. CDR3 nucleotide sequence: TGTGCCAGCAGCGTAGCTCTTTCGGGACTAAACCTTGGTGGCTACACCTTC. Its protein product is CASSVALSGLNLGGYTF. Together with reference TRBV9 and TRBJ1-2, the CDR3 gives the full variable domain: DSGVTQTPKHLITATGQRVTLRCSPRSGDLSVYWYQQSLDQGLQFLIQYYNGEERAKGNILERFSAQQFPDLHSELNLSSLELGDSALYFCASSVALSGLNLGGYTFGSGTRLTVV.

The chain couples TRBV7-8 to TRBJ2-7, with 7 bases fitting TRBD1. J lost 2 bases, V lost 5 bases, and 3 bases had no gene match. Germline V gene sequence: CDR1 SGHVS, CDR2 FQNEAQ. The CDR3 contains 13 residues. The CDR3 DNA follows: TGTGCCAGCAGCGACAGGGTAGCCTACGAGCAGTACTTC. Translation gives CASSDRVAYEQYF.

This clonotype occurred many times. This chain uses TRBV5-1 with TRBJ2-5; 7 positions match TRBD2. Germline CDR1 is SGHRS and CDR2 is YFSETQ. The CDR3 is made up of 12 amino acids. V dropped 7 bases and J dropped 3; count of bases not matched to a gene: 3. CDR3 residues: CASGTTEETQYF. CDR3 bases: TGCGCCAGCGGGACTACTGAAGAGACCCAGTACTTC.

The CDR3 DNA reads as TGCGCCAGCAGCCAGGGCGACGGGGCCTCTGGGGCCAACGTCCTGACTTTC. As protein: CASSQGDGASGANVLTF. The gene calls are TRBV4-3 and TRBJ2-6; D might be TRBD1 or TRBD2, each matching 5 bases. The ends were cut back, 3 bases at V and 0 bases at J, with 12 bases in the middle. The CDR3 spans 17 residues. Looked up from germline, CDR1 is LGHNA and CDR2 is YSLEER.

This clonotype was recorded at least ten times. The V gene is TRBV7-7, the J gene TRBJ1-5; TRBD1 agrees at 10 bases. The V gene end was trimmed by 6 bases and the J gene end by 4 bases; junction bases not matched to a gene: 6. Germline values: CDR1 SSHAT, CDR2 FNYEAQ (reference sequence). The CDR3 is made up of 15 amino acids. This CDR3 reads CASRSGTGVNQPQHF. DNA for the CDR3: TGTGCCAGCAGATCCGGGACAGGGGTTAATCAGCCCCAGCATTTT.

This clonotype has ten or more counts. The chain uses TRBV2 and TRBJ1-4, with a possible D match to TRBD1 (5 bases). Germline assignment: CDR1 SNHLY and CDR2 FYNNEI. This CDR3 region has 14 residues. Trimming stripped 4 bases from V and 4 bases from J, with 10 bases between. In DNA form, the CDR3 reads TGTGCCAGCAGTGTAAGGGGAAATAATGAAAAACTGTTTTTT. This encodes CASSVRGNNEKLFF.

The chain links TRBV5-1 to TRBJ2-1; 7 nucleotides agree with TRBD2. CDR3 length: 14 amino acids. Germline assignment: CDR1 SGHRS and CDR2 YFSETQ. V shed 1 base, J shed 7 bases, and the junction held 5 bases outside the gene matches. For the CDR3, the DNA is TGCGCCAGCAGCTTGTCGGGAGGTCAAAATGAGCAGTTCTTC. Its translation: CASSLSGGQNEQFF.

This clonotype turned up a few times. The rearrangement uses TRBV7-8 and TRBJ2-7, with 11 bases matching TRBD1. The length of the CDR3 is 15 residues. J was trimmed by 3 bases and V by 2 bases; bases with no gene match: 3. Germline V gene data show CDR1 as SGHVS and CDR2 as FQNEAQ. The CDR3 DNA sequence: TGTGCCAGCAGCTTAAGGACAGGGGGCATCTACGAGCAGTACTTC. Residues: CASSLRTGGIYEQYF.

In this sample, this clonotype turned up many times. The chain has TRBV4-3 and TRBJ2-7; unclear D gene. This CDR3 has 13 residues. The germline CDR1 and CDR2 sequences are LGHNA and YSLEER. V was trimmed by 4 bases and J by 6 bases, leaving 13 bases between them. The DNA of the CDR3 is TGCGCCAGCAGCCGGGTGGGGATCTCCGAGCAGTACTTC. This sequence encodes CASSRVGISEQYF.

This clonotype was detected a few times. This chain connects TRBV7-2 to TRBJ2-5; 8 bases map to TRBD1. This CDR3 is 12 amino acids long. The trim removed 8 bases at V and 5 bases at J, leaving 4 bases unmatched. From germline, CDR1 is SGHTA and CDR2 FQGNSA. CDR3 residues: CASGSGGETQYF. CDR3 sequence (DNA): TGTGCCAGCGGCTCAGGGGGCGAGACCCAGTACTTC. The entire variable domain, with the rest obtained from reference TRBV7-2 and TRBJ2-5, is as follows: GAGVSQSPSNKVTEKGKDVELRCDPISGHTALYWYRQSLGQGLEFLIYFQGNSAPDKSGLPSDRFSAERTGGSVSTLTIQRTQQEDSAVYLCASGSGGETQYFGPGTRLLVL.

This clonotype was seen many times. The V gene is TRBV7-9, the J gene TRBJ1-4; D gene unclear. The V end lost 5 bases, the J end lost 8 bases, and 12 bases lay between the germline ends. The CDR3 extends over 13 amino acids. CDR1 and CDR2 from the germline V gene are SEHNR and FQNEAQ (reference sequence). The CDR3 protein is CASSPQDPEKLFF. CDR3 nucleotide sequence: TGTGCCAGCAGCCCCCAAGACCCCGAAAAACTGTTTTTT.

This chain connects TRBV9 to TRBJ2-3; D might be TRBD1 or TRBD2, each matching 5 bases. Germline-derived CDR1 and CDR2 are SGDLS and YYNGEE. V was pared by 0 bases and J by 2 bases, with 10 bases between. This CDR3 comprises 15 residues. The DNA of the CDR3 is TGTGCCAGCAGCGTAGGGGCAGGGACCACAGATACGCAGTATTTT. This sequence encodes CASSVGAGTTDTQYF. Full variable domain (remainder filled in from reference TRBV9 and TRBJ2-3): DSGVTQTPKHLITATGQRVTLRCSPRSGDLSVYWYQQSLDQGLQFLIQYYNGEERAKGNILERFSAQQFPDLHSELNLSSLELGDSALYFCASSVGAGTTDTQYFGPGTRLTVL.

This clonotype came up many times. The rearrangement uses TRBV5-1 and TRBJ2-5; D is possibly TRBD1 or TRBD2 (5 bases each). V was cut by 4 bases and J by 5 bases, with 15 bases left in between. Looked up from germline, CDR1 is SGHRS and CDR2 is YFSETQ. The CDR3 length is 14 residues. CDR3 DNA sequence: TGCGCCAGCAGCCCACCCGGGACGCAGGAGACCCAGTACTTC. Its translation is CASSPPGTQETQYF.

This clonotype was picked up many times. This chain uses TRBV15 with TRBJ2-5; the match to TRBD2 covers 15 bases. This CDR3 has 16 amino acids. Germline trimming cut 3 bases from V and 6 bases from J; bases unmatched to any gene: 5. Germline V CDR1 and CDR2: LNHNV, YYDKDF (reference sequence). The CDR3: CATSRGLAGGVKTQYF. The CDR3 DNA reads as TGTGCCACCAGCAGGGGACTAGCGGGGGGTGTAAAGACCCAGTACTTC.

This clonotype has at least ten counts. This chain uses TRBV6-1 with TRBJ2-4; D unresolved. V lost 7 bases and J 3 bases, leaving 16 bases between the germline ends. This CDR3 spans 15 amino acids. The germline V gene has CDR1 MNHNS and CDR2 SASEGT. The CDR3, as DNA: TGTGCCAGCAATCCCATTTCAGATCTCAAAAACATTCAGTACTTC. It codes for CASNPISDLKNIQYF.

This clonotype has at least ten counts. The genes are TRBV7-6 and TRBJ2-3, with 15 bases fitting TRBD2. The germline gives CDR1 SGHVS, CDR2 FNYEAQ. Trimming cost V 1 base and J 1 base; bases outside gene matches: 3. The CDR3 has 18 amino acids. DNA for the CDR3: TGTGCCAGCAGCTTAGGGACTAGCGGGGGGGCCGGCACAGATACGCAGTATTTT. Translation gives CASSLGTSGGAGTDTQYF.

At least ten counts were recorded for this clonotype. This chain uses TRBV13 with TRBJ2-7; TRBD2 agrees at 8 bases. The CDR3 has 14 amino acids. The germline gives CDR1 PRHDT, CDR2 FYEKMQ (reference sequence). The J segment lost 4 bases and the V segment lost 5 bases, leaving 7 bases of the junction unmatched. The CDR3 protein is CASSLAGGQYEQYF. The CDR3 DNA sequence: TGTGCCAGCAGCCTTGCGGGGGGACAATACGAGCAGTACTTC.

This clonotype occurred a few times. This chain joins TRBV2 and TRBJ2-5; 12 bases agree with TRBD1. CDR1 is SNHLY, CDR2 FYNNEI, per germline. This CDR3 is built from 18 residues. J gave up 1 base and V 8 bases, and 14 bases lay outside the gene matches. CDR3 region: CASWAPGTGGQVQETQYF. The CDR3 DNA is TGTGCCAGCTGGGCCCCCGGGACAGGGGGCCAAGTCCAAGAGACCCAGTACTTC.

This clonotype was detected ten times or more. V is TRBV7-9 and J is TRBJ1-4; D unresolved. The CDR3 is 15 amino acids. Germline assignment: CDR1 SEHNR and CDR2 FQNEAQ (reference sequence). V lost 2 bases, J lost 3 bases, and 10 bases lay in between. CDR3 residues: CASSLWSGANEKLFF. The CDR3 bases are TGTGCCAGCAGCTTATGGTCCGGTGCTAATGAAAAACTGTTTTTT.

This clonotype came up many times. This sequence joins TRBV3-1 and TRBJ1-2; 8 bases line up with TRBD1. The CDR3 is made up of 13 amino acids. Germline V gene lookup returns CDR1 LGHDT and CDR2 YNNKEL (reference sequence). The trim removed 1 base at V and 6 bases at J, leaving 1 base unmatched. The CDR3 DNA is TGTGCCAGCAGCCAAGGGACAGGGAATGGCTACACCTTC. It translates to CASSQGTGNGYTF.

This clonotype was observed many times. The chain carries TRBV3-1 and TRBJ1-4, with D possibly being TRBD1 (6 bases). This CDR3 is 15 amino acids long. The V gene's germline CDR1 is LGHDT and CDR2 YNNKEL (reference sequence). Trimming pared 4 bases from V and 8 bases from J, leaving 17 bases between. DNA of the CDR3: TGTGCCAGCAGCCCCGCTGGAGGGACAAGCGAAAAACTGTTTTTT. Translating it yields CASSPAGGTSEKLFF.

This clonotype was counted ten times or more. The gene calls are TRBV10-3 and TRBJ2-5; 9 positions agree with TRBD1. CDR3 size: 14 residues. The J segment lost 1 base and the V segment lost 8 bases, leaving 5 bases of the junction unmatched. CDR1 and CDR2 (germline): ENHRY, SYGVKD. The DNA of the CDR3 is TGTGCCATCTCACCGGGACAGGGCCAAGAGACCCAGTACTTC. Translation: CAISPGQGQETQYF.